Presented here are 13 T cell receptor beta chains from one specimen sequenced in a study of blood T cell repertoires in COVID-19. TCRdb's copy holds only in-frame clones and misses some; the assay was immunoSEQ multiplex PCR. The sample lists approximately 250,000 clones, 85% to 95% seen once, with about 3% in the top ten. The sequencing sample was made of PBMCs or T cells enriched from blood (not recorded which). Every receptor here comes from a man aged 40-50 years who had been exposed to COVID-19.

The chain has TRBV6-5 and TRBJ1-6; 8 nucleotides match TRBD1. The V gene end was trimmed by 6 bases and the J gene end by 9 bases; junction bases not matched to a gene: 7. The CDR3 is 14 amino acids. Germline assignment: CDR1 MNHEY and CDR2 SVGAGI. CDR3 in amino acids: CASSPDRGVSPLHF. The CDR3 DNA sequence: TGTGCCAGCAGCCCCGACAGGGGAGTTTCACCCCTCCACTTT.

V and J are TRBV7-2 and TRBJ1-5; 7 bases line up with TRBD1. Germline assignment: CDR1 SGHTA and CDR2 FQGNSA. This CDR3 contains 17 residues. The junction had 10 bases not matched to a gene; V was cut back by 2 bases and J by 3 bases. CDR3 sequence: CASSLYSPTGVNQPQHF. For the CDR3, the DNA is TGTGCCAGCAGCTTATATAGCCCAACAGGGGTCAATCAGCCCCAGCATTTT.

The V and J genes are TRBV7-2 and TRBJ2-7; D is possibly TRBD2 (6 bases). V was trimmed by 0 bases and J by 4 bases, leaving 16 bases between them. The CDR3 consists of 16 residues. The germline CDR1 and CDR2 sequences are SGHTA and FQGNSA. The CDR3 nucleotides read TGTGCCAGCAGCTTAGCGCAAGGGCTAGCGTTGTACGAGCAGTACTTC. Protein: CASSLAQGLALYEQYF. The whole variable domain, filled in from reference TRBV7-2 and TRBJ2-7, reads GAGVSQSPSNKVTEKGKDVELRCDPISGHTALYWYRQSLGQGLEFLIYFQGNSAPDKSGLPSDRFSAERTGGSVSTLTIQRTQQEDSAVYLCASSLAQGLALYEQYFGPGTRLTVT.

V is TRBV5-1 and J is TRBJ2-2; 9 positions agree with TRBD2. Losses at the gene ends were 0 bases for V and 3 bases for J; bases not matched to a gene: 9. This CDR3 region has 18 residues. Germline V gene data show CDR1 as SGHRS and CDR2 as YFSETQ. This chain's CDR3 is CASSLVGSGSRYTGELFF. The DNA for the CDR3 is TGCGCCAGCAGCTTGGTAGGTAGCGGGAGTCGATACACCGGGGAGCTGTTTTTT. Variable domain in full (rest from reference TRBV5-1 and TRBJ2-2): KAGVTQTPRYLIKTRGQQVTLSCSPISGHRSVSWYQQTPGQGLQFLFEYFSETQRNKGNFPGRFSGRQFSNSRSEMNVSTLELGDSALYLCASSLVGSGSRYTGELFFGEGSRLTVL.

This rearrangement joins TRBV19 to TRBJ1-1; TRBD1 agrees at 7 bases. V shed 6 bases and J 5 bases; nucleotides not matched to a gene: 9. Germline V CDR1 and CDR2: LNHDA, SQIVND (reference sequence). CDR3 length equals 14 residues. The CDR3 sequence: CASRKQGRVTEAFF. As DNA, the CDR3 is TGTGCCAGTAGGAAACAGGGGCGGGTGACTGAAGCTTTCTTT.

The V call is TRBV28, the J call TRBJ2-7; 10 positions match TRBD2. This CDR3 has 16 amino acids. After removal of 1 base from V and 5 bases from J, the junction contained 8 bases not matched to a gene. The germline gives CDR1 MDHEN, CDR2 SYDVKM. This chain's CDR3 is CASSLLASGSRNEQYF. CDR3 nucleotides: TGTGCCAGCAGTTTATTAGCTAGCGGGAGCAGAAACGAGCAGTACTTC.

The chain combines TRBV28 with TRBJ2-1; perhaps TRBD2 as D (5 bases). CDR3 length: 13 residues. Germline V lookup: CDR1 MDHEN, CDR2 SYDVKM. The V end was cut by 6 bases, the J end by 8 bases, with 14 bases between. CDR3 bases: TGTGCCAGCAGCCCGACTAAATTCTATGAGCAGTTCTTC. Translating gives CASSPTKFYEQFF.

V is TRBV6-5 and J is TRBJ2-5; 7 bases are shared with TRBD2. This CDR3 is 13 amino acids long. CDR1 and CDR2 (germline): MNHEY, SVGAGI. V lost 6 bases to trimming and J lost 3 bases; unmatched junction nucleotides: 4. CDR3 nucleotide sequence: TGTGCCAGCAGCCGGACTAGAGAAGAGACCCAGTACTTC. Translating gives CASSRTREETQYF.

V usage is TRBV5-6 and J usage is TRBJ1-2, with D hard to call. Germline lookup yields CDR1 SGHDT and CDR2 YYEEEE. Trimming pared 3 bases from V and 7 bases from J, leaving 10 bases between. The CDR3 has 12 amino acids. The CDR3 region is CASSWEAGGYTF. Here the CDR3 DNA reads TGTGCCAGCAGCTGGGAGGCTGGTGGCTACACCTTC. Full variable domain (rest looked up from reference TRBV5-6 and TRBJ1-2): DAGVTQSPTHLIKTRGQQVTLRCSPKSGHDTVSWYQQALGQGPQFIFQYYEEEERQRGNFPDRFSGHQFPNYSSELNVNALLLGDSALYLCASSWEAGGYTFGSGTRLTVV.

This sequence joins TRBV4-1 and TRBJ2-1, with 12 bases identical to TRBD2. Germline V gene lookup returns CDR1 MGHRA and CDR2 YSYEKL. This CDR3 spans 15 amino acids. Trimming took 4 bases from V and 8 from J; bases not matched to a gene: 6. In DNA form, the CDR3 reads TGCGCCAGCAGCCGTACTAGCGGGAGGTGGGATGAGCAGTTCTTC. Amino acids: CASSRTSGRWDEQFF.

There are a few counts of this clone. The CDR3 DNA follows: TGTGCCAGCAGTCCGACAGGAGGAAACACCATATATTTT. Its protein is CASSPTGGNTIYF. The chain has TRBV28 and TRBJ1-3; maybe TRBD1 (6 bases). This CDR3 contains 13 residues. V dropped 5 bases and J dropped 4 bases, with 9 bases sitting between them. CDR1 and CDR2 from the germline V gene are MDHEN and SYDVKM. The full variable domain, its missing parts supplied by reference TRBV28 and TRBJ1-3, is DVKVTQSSRYLVKRTGEKVFLECVQDMDHENMFWYRQDPGLGLRLIYFSYDVKMKEKGDIPEGYSVSREKKERFSLILESASTNQTSMYLCASSPTGGNTIYFGEGSWLTVV.

The rearrangement uses TRBV7-2 and TRBJ2-1, with D uncertain. The ends were cut back, 4 bases at V and 5 bases at J, with 15 bases in the middle. The germline V gene encodes CDR1 SGHTA and CDR2 FQGNSA. This CDR3 is 15 amino acids long. This chain's CDR3 is CASSSPLTSHNEQFF. CDR3 bases: TGTGCCAGCAGCTCCCCTCTGACTTCCCACAATGAGCAGTTCTTC.

The chain has TRBV9 and TRBJ2-3; 12 nucleotides align to TRBD2. Germline lookup yields CDR1 SGDLS and CDR2 YYNGEE. V dropped 3 bases and J dropped 6; count of bases not matched to a gene: 8. The CDR3 runs to 16 residues. In DNA form, the CDR3 reads TGTGCCAGCAGCGGAATACTAGCGGGAGGTGTGGATACGCAGTATTTT. It encodes CASSGILAGGVDTQYF.